The 23 T cell receptor beta chains given below trace back to one sample, sequenced in a study of OX40 agonist ivuxolimab in advanced cancers. Repertoires were generated with immunoSEQ multiplex PCR, while TCRdb's copy carries only in-frame clones and drops some. The data contain approximately 68,000 clones, around nine tenths of them singletons. The material was CD4+ or CD8+ T cells sorted from blood, obtained in a trial of the OX40 agonist ivuxolimab. These receptors originate from an adult with an advanced solid tumor such as melanoma, head and neck, liver or kidney cancer.

The V gene is TRBV7-8, the J gene TRBJ1-2, with 7 positions matching TRBD1. Germline V gives CDR1 SGHVS, CDR2 FQNEAQ. This CDR3 is 16 amino acids long. V gave up 0 bases and J gave up 2 bases; unmatched junction bases: 6. The CDR3 DNA sequence: TGTGCCAGCAGCTTAGCGCAGGGACAGAAAAACTATGGCTACACCTTC. Translated: CASSLAQGQKNYGYTF. Full variable domain (outside the CDR3, taken from reference TRBV7-8 and TRBJ1-2): GAGVSQSPRYKVAKRGQDVALRCDPISGHVSLFWYQQALGQGPEFLTYFQNEAQLDKSGLPSDRFFAERPEGSVSTLKIQRTQQEDSAVYLCASSLAQGQKNYGYTFGSGTRLTVV.

The rearrangement links TRBV15 to TRBJ2-7; a possible D gene is TRBD1 (6 bases). The CDR3 consists of 14 residues. Trimming took off 3 bases at V and 4 bases at J, with 13 bases between the two ends. The germline V gene has CDR1 LNHNV and CDR2 YYDKDF (reference sequence). DNA for the CDR3: TGTGCCACCAGCAGGCCAGGGGCAGGGTACGAGCAGTACTTC. Translation: CATSRPGAGYEQYF.

V usage is TRBV13 and J usage is TRBJ1-2; D might be TRBD1 (6 bases). Germline loops: CDR1 PRHDT, CDR2 FYEKMQ (reference sequence). The V and J ends lost 4 bases and 3 bases respectively, with 12 bases between them. The CDR3 totals 14 residues. The chain's CDR3 is CASSSLQGHYGYTF. DNA of the CDR3: TGTGCCAGCAGCTCTTTACAGGGACACTATGGCTACACCTTC.

Comments on this clone: Compared with germline, one end of the junction differs, possibly owing to a read error. The rearrangement links TRBV9 to TRBJ1-6; D is unclear. Germline CDR1 is SGDLS and CDR2 is YYNGEE. The CDR3 has 13 residues. CDR3 loop: CASSEGPNSPLRF. In nucleotides, the CDR3 is TGTGCCAGCAGCGAGGGTCCAAATTCACCCCTCCGCTTT. Full variable domain (missing parts from reference TRBV9 and TRBJ1-6): DSGVTQTPKHLITATGQRVTLRCSPRSGDLSVYWYQQSLDQGLQFLIQYYNGEERAKGNILERFSAQQFPDLHSELNLSSLELGDSALYFCASSEGPNSPLRFGNGTRLTVT.

The rearrangement joins TRBV2 to TRBJ1-5; a weak D match, TRBD1 (5 bases). V was cut by 3 bases and J by 4 bases, with 16 bases left in between. CDR3 length: 16 residues. Germline V lookup: CDR1 SNHLY, CDR2 FYNNEI. CDR3 in amino acids: CASSEGNAPGNQPQHF. The CDR3 nucleotides are TGTGCCAGCAGTGAGGGAAACGCGCCAGGGAATCAGCCCCAGCATTTT.

This chain joins TRBV7-3 and TRBJ2-7; no definite D call. The CDR3 totals 15 residues. V was clipped by 5 bases and J by 0 bases, with 14 bases between them. CDR1 SGHTA and CDR2 FQGTGA come from the germline V gene. CDR3 amino acids: CASSTSPGPSYEQYF. CDR3 in DNA: TGTGCCAGCAGCACTTCGCCCGGACCCTCCTACGAGCAGTACTTC.

V is TRBV7-9 and J is TRBJ2-7; tentatively, D is TRBD1 (5 bases). The V end lost 4 bases, the J end lost 5 bases, and 15 bases lay between the germline ends. This CDR3 has 14 amino acids. Germline values: CDR1 SEHNR, CDR2 FQNEAQ (reference sequence). The CDR3 DNA is TGTGCCAGCAGCTCCGTCAGGGTAGAGGACGAGCAGTACTTC. It is translated as CASSSVRVEDEQYF.

Comment on this clone: One end of the junction does not line up with germline, which may come from a read error. The chain combines TRBV7-7 with TRBJ2-1; 15 bases align to TRBD2. The CDR3 is 15 amino acids. Per the germline V gene, CDR1 is SSHAT and CDR2 is FNYEAQ (reference sequence). CDR3 bases: TGTGCTAGCAGCTCGGGACTAGCGGGAGGCAATGAGCAGTTCTTC. It encodes CASSSGLAGGNEQFF.

This rearrangement joins TRBV21-1 to TRBJ1-5. TRBV21-1 counts as a pseudogene. The CDR3 contains 16 residues. The CDR3 reads CASSKCRACDRQPQHF. The CDR3 DNA reads as TGTGCCAGCAGCAAATGTCGGGCCTGCGATAGGCAGCCCCAGCATTTT.

J is TRBJ1-4 and V is TRBV11-3; D may be TRBD1 (6 bases). Germline values: CDR1 SGHNT, CDR2 YENEEA. This CDR3 has 14 residues. Trimming took 4 bases from V and 7 from J, leaving 13 bases between them. This CDR3 reads CASSSRGGAEKLFF. CDR3 DNA sequence: TGTGCCAGCAGCTCCCGGGGGGGGGCTGAAAAACTGTTTTTT. Combining the CDR3 with reference TRBV11-3 and TRBJ1-4 gives the whole variable domain EAGVVQSPRYKIIEKKQPVAFWCNPISGHNTLYWYLQNLGQGPELLIRYENEEAVDDSQLPKDRFSAERLKGVDSTLKIQPAELGDSAVYLCASSSRGGAEKLFFGSGTQLSVL.

This sequence joins TRBV19 and TRBJ2-1; D is unclear. CDR1 and CDR2 from the germline V gene are LNHDA and SQIVND (reference sequence). Trimming shortened V by 3 bases and J by 0 bases, and 9 bases separated the two germline ends. This CDR3 comprises 15 residues. Here the CDR3 reads CASSIKQFSYNEQFF. The CDR3 DNA sequence: TGTGCCAGTAGTATTAAACAGTTCTCCTACAATGAGCAGTTCTTC.

The chain employs TRBV6-6 and TRBJ2-3; TRBD1 matches at 9 bases. After removal of 6 bases from V and 5 bases from J, the junction contained 9 bases not matched to a gene. CDR1 MNHNY and CDR2 SVGAGI come from the germline V gene (reference sequence). The CDR3 runs 15 residues. CDR3: CASSLWTGARDTQYF. Here the CDR3 DNA reads TGTGCCAGCAGCCTATGGACAGGGGCGAGAGATACGCAGTATTTT.

The chain employs TRBV6-5 and TRBJ2-1; no clear D. Germline lookup yields CDR1 MNHEY and CDR2 SVGAGI. The CDR3 is 15 residues long. V shed 4 bases and J shed 2 bases, with 12 bases lying between them. CDR3 protein: CASSSRALAYNEQFF. For the CDR3, the DNA is TGTGCCAGCAGTTCACGGGCCCTAGCCTACAATGAGCAGTTCTTC.

This sequence joins TRBV2 and TRBJ1-2; no firm D call. V was trimmed by 7 bases and J by 9 bases, leaving 15 bases between them. There are 12 residues in the CDR3. The germline V gene encodes CDR1 SNHLY and CDR2 FYNNEI. The CDR3 here is CASIPEGVSYTF. CDR3 in DNA: TGTGCCAGCATCCCAGAGGGCGTAAGCTACACCTTC.

The rearrangement joins TRBV7-3 to TRBJ1-2; TRBD1 matches 8 bases. CDR1 and CDR2 (germline): SGHTA, FQGTGA. This CDR3 contains 14 residues. V lost 5 bases, J lost 8 bases, and 10 bases stayed unmatched. CDR3 protein: CASSPSGTGGGYTF. The CDR3 DNA sequence: TGTGCCAGCAGCCCCTCAGGGACAGGTGGCGGCTACACCTTC.

V gene TRBV5-1 combines with J gene TRBJ2-2; the D gene is possibly TRBD1 (5 bases). Looked up from germline, CDR1 is SGHRS and CDR2 is YFSETQ. The CDR3 is 13 residues long. The V end was cut by 4 bases, the J end by 6 bases, with 10 bases between. Here the CDR3 reads CASSAGMAGELFF. As DNA, the CDR3 is TGCGCCAGCAGCGCAGGGATGGCCGGGGAGCTGTTTTTT.

There are a few counts of this clone. J is TRBJ1-1 and V is TRBV9, with unresolved D. Per germline, CDR1 SGDLS and CDR2 YYNGEE. Trimming pared 6 bases from V and 4 bases from J, leaving 13 bases between. The CDR3 is made up of 13 amino acids. In nucleotides, the CDR3 is TGTGCCAGCACGCTAGGAATCGGCACTGAAGCTTTCTTT. This encodes CASTLGIGTEAFF.

The chain employs TRBV5-4 and TRBJ1-2; the match to TRBD1 covers 9 bases. Germline lookup yields CDR1 SGHNT and CDR2 YYREEE (reference sequence). CDR3 length: 14 amino acids. V shed 4 bases, J shed 5 bases, and the junction held 6 bases outside the gene matches. CDR3 region: CASSKGQGDYGYTF. Here the CDR3 DNA reads TGTGCCAGCAGCAAGGGACAGGGTGATTATGGCTACACCTTC.

This rearrangement joins TRBV5-1 to TRBJ1-1; D is uncertain. Between the trimmed V and J ends, which lost 0 bases and 4 bases, there was a span of 13 bases. The CDR3 has 15 residues. Germline CDR1 SGHRS, CDR2 YFSETQ. The CDR3 DNA reads TGCGCCAGCAGCTTGGCCGTTGTCACGGGCACTGAAGCTTTCTTT. Protein sequence: CASSLAVVTGTEAFF.

The chain uses TRBV6-1 and TRBJ1-2; 7 bases align to TRBD1. The CDR3 has 15 amino acids. The V gene's germline CDR1 is MNHNS and CDR2 SASEGT. The V gene end was trimmed by 5 bases and the J gene end by 0 bases; junction bases not matched to a gene: 6. The CDR3 here is CASSKTGTANYGYTF. In nucleotides, the CDR3 is TGTGCCAGCAGTAAGACCGGGACAGCTAACTATGGCTACACCTTC.

V gene TRBV7-2 combines with J gene TRBJ2-3, with 7 positions matching TRBD2. The germline V gene encodes CDR1 SGHTA and CDR2 FQGNSA. The CDR3 loop spans 17 amino acids. V lost 4 bases to trimming and J lost 0 bases; unmatched junction nucleotides: 10. The CDR3 reads CASSSRGVGRSTDTQYF. The DNA of the CDR3 is TGTGCCAGCAGCTCTAGAGGGGTCGGGAGGAGCACAGATACGCAGTATTTT.

The gene calls are TRBV19 and TRBJ1-3; D is unresolved. Germline V lookup: CDR1 LNHDA, CDR2 SQIVND (reference sequence). CDR3 length: 11 amino acids. The germline V and J ends were trimmed by 11 bases and 0 bases, with 5 bases remaining between them. The chain's CDR3 is CASNSGNTIYF. The CDR3 DNA is TGTGCCTCAAACTCTGGAAACACCATATATTTT.

The rearrangement uses TRBV28 and TRBJ1-2; no clear D gene. Trimming took off 7 bases at V and 8 bases at J, with 17 bases between the two ends. The germline gives CDR1 MDHEN, CDR2 SYDVKM. The CDR3 consists of 13 residues. This CDR3 is CASTTGGKEGYTF. As DNA, the CDR3 is TGTGCCAGCACCACGGGAGGGAAAGAAGGCTACACCTTC.